This TCR beta chain was found in a study of cytomegalovirus exposure and HLA in healthy donors. Per germline, CDR1 MNHEY and CDR2 SMNVEV (reference sequence). V gave up 6 bases and J gave up 2 bases, with 14 bases separating them. This CDR3 has 15 amino acids. Study-level points and caveats: The study listed 150 to 200 cytomegalovirus-associated TCR beta chains. TCR beta V segments were, for the most part, productive about 87% or about 30% of the time in an earlier analysis.

A remark on this clone: Its antigen is not identified.

With 60 Vbeta and 13 Jbeta primers, the PCR was carried out. Original analysis: A later analysis tallied about 80 million unique TCR beta chains, about 9.9 million of them shared. The table came from immunoSEQ multiplex PCR; TCRdb's copy has only in-frame clones and leaves some out. The V and J calls and clone size were taken over from that table, and D and trimming were inferred from the DNA. The sample lists about 130,000 clones; around 80% were seen once. The chain carries TRBV27 and TRBJ1-5; a weak D match, TRBD1 (5 bases). The sample consisted of PBMCs. The receptor comes from a man aged 30 to 45 in good health. CDR3 loop: CASSLDSLGNQPQHF. CDR3 DNA sequence: TGTGCCAGCAGCCTAGACAGTCTAGGCAATCAGCCCCAGCATTTT.